A selection of T cell receptor beta chains follows, all from one sample in a study of technical replicates of blood from a handful of donors. Repertoires were generated with immunoSEQ multiplex PCR, while TCRdb's copy carries only in-frame clones and drops some. The table lists about 79,000 clones, 94% of them singletons. The sequencing sample was made of T cells isolated from PBMCs. The origin of the receptors is a human donor in good health. CDR3s include the opening cysteine and the closing phenylalanine or tryptophan. The order of the fields is D gene, clone size, V gene, J gene, CDR3 protein, CDR3 DNA. The D gene is left open where the match is weak. The size of a clone is reported for some rows only, either as once, few or many, or as a class for expanded clones.

>NA|NA|TRBV30|TRBJ2-1
CAWTQDSFGEQFF
TGTGCCTGGACCCAGGACAGCTTTGGGGAGCAGTTCTTC
>NA|NA|TRBV10-1|TRBJ2-1
CASSDNGQNEQFF
TGCGCCAGCAGCGACAATGGACAGAATGAGCAGTTCTTC
>TRBD1|NA|TRBV6-1|TRBJ2-1
CASSGQGFLYNEQFF
TGTGCCAGCAGCGGACAGGGGTTCTTATACAATGAGCAGTTCTTC
>NA|NA|TRBV14|TRBJ2-5
CASSQDNRETQYF
TGTGCCAGCAGCCAAGATAATAGAGAGACCCAGTACTTC
>NA|once|TRBV5-1|TRBJ1-2
CASSLKGDYGYTF
TGCGCCAGCAGCTTGAAGGGGGACTATGGCTACACCTTC
>NA|NA|TRBV11-2|TRBJ1-5
CASSLDAEQPQHF
TGTGCCAGCAGCCTAGACGCCGAGCAGCCCCAGCATTTT
>NA|NA|TRBV27|TRBJ1-5
CASSSPGIDQPQHF
TGTGCCAGCAGTTCTCCAGGCATTGATCAGCCCCAGCATTTT
>TRBD2|once|TRBV7-6|TRBJ2-1
CASSLWTSGRFNTYLNEQFF
TGTGCCAGCAGCTTGTGGACTAGCGGGCGATTCAATACGTATCTCAATGAGCAGTTCTTC
>TRBD1|NA|TRBV29-1|TRBJ1-2
CSAGTGHYGYTF
TGCAGCGCTGGGACAGGGCACTATGGCTACACCTTC
>NA|NA|TRBV6-5|TRBJ2-2
CASSYFGQPNTGELFF
TGTGCCAGCAGTTATTTCGGACAGCCGAACACCGGGGAGCTGTTTTTT
>NA|NA|TRBV19|TRBJ2-3
CASSINGGRGKIDTQYF
TGTGCCAGTAGTATAAACGGCGGCAGGGGTAAGATAGATACGCAGTATTTT
>TRBD2|NA|TRBV5-1|TRBJ2-2
CASSLVTSGNGGELFF
TGCGCCAGCAGCTTGGTAACTAGCGGGAATGGCGGGGAGCTGTTTTTT
>NA|NA|TRBV7-9|TRBJ2-2
CASSLNRVNTGELFF
TGTGCCAGCAGCTTGAATCGGGTGAACACCGGGGAGCTGTTTTTT
>NA|NA|TRBV18|TRBJ1-2
CASSKQGNYGYTF
TGTGCCAGCTCAAAGCAGGGCAACTATGGCTACACCTTC
>NA|NA|TRBV7-3|TRBJ1-5
CASSREIPQPQHF
TGTGCCAGCAGCCGGGAGATTCCCCAGCCCCAGCATTTT
>NA|NA|TRBV7-8|TRBJ1-1
CASSLARFGGTEAFF
TGTGCCAGCAGCTTAGCCCGATTCGGGGGCACTGAAGCTTTCTTT
>NA|NA|TRBV27|TRBJ2-2
CASTSPLMNTGELFF
TGTGCCAGCACCTCTCCCCTTATGAACACCGGGGAGCTGTTTTTT
>NA|NA|TRBV19|TRBJ1-1
CASTIQGHEAFF
TGTGCCAGTACCATACAGGGCCATGAAGCTTTCTTT
>NA|NA|TRBV5-6|TRBJ1-5
CASSLFQEPQHF
TGTGCCAGCAGCTTATTCCAGGAGCCCCAGCATTTT
>NA|NA|TRBV23-1|TRBJ1-3
CASSQKRVPGLISGNTIYF
TGCGCCAGCAGTCAAAAGAGGGTGCCCGGGCTAATCTCTGGAAACACCATATATTTT
>NA|NA|TRBV28|TRBJ1-4
CASSLPLFEAGLFF
TGTGCCAGCAGTCTCCCGTTGTTCGAGGCAGGGCTGTTTTTT
>NA|NA|TRBV20-1|TRBJ2-3
CSAPRGDTQYF
TGCAGTGCTCCCCGAGGGGATACGCAGTATTTT
>TRBD1|NA|TRBV6-1|TRBJ1-2
CASSERTGVGYTF
TGTGCCAGCAGTGAAAGGACAGGGGTTGGCTACACCTTC
>TRBD2|NA|TRBV5-1|TRBJ2-5
CASSLGPGLAGEETQYF
TGCGCCAGCAGCTTGGGACCGGGACTAGCGGGAGAAGAGACCCAGTACTTC
>NA|NA|TRBV19|TRBJ1-1
CAGGGTEAFF
TGTGCCGGGGGAGGCACTGAAGCTTTCTTT
>NA|NA|TRBV15|TRBJ2-5
CATSRGGRSGETQYF
TGTGCCACCAGCAGAGGCGGTCGGTCGGGGGAGACCCAGTACTTC
>TRBD2|NA|TRBV7-9|TRBJ2-1
CASSPAIGRVFDNEQFF
TGTGCCAGCAGCCCGGCTATCGGGAGGGTGTTTGACAATGAGCAGTTCTTC
>NA|NA|TRBV19|TRBJ2-3
CASSWRGSDTQYF
TGTGCCAGTAGTTGGAGGGGTTCAGATACGCAGTATTTT
>NA|NA|TRBV4-1|TRBJ1-1
CASSQDEAVMNTEAFF
TGCGCCAGCAGCCAAGATGAGGCAGTCATGAACACTGAAGCTTTCTTT
>TRBD2|NA|TRBV29-1|TRBJ2-3
CSVRAGETDADTQYF
TGCAGCGTTCGAGCGGGAGAGACAGACGCAGATACGCAGTATTTT
>NA|NA|TRBV27|TRBJ1-5
CASKQDSQGSNQPQHF
TGTGCCAGCAAGCAAGACAGTCAGGGTAGCAATCAGCCCCAGCATTTT
>NA|once|TRBV4-1|TRBJ2-7
CASSQVRSLGHSAYEQYF
TGCGCCAGCAGCCAAGTACGCAGTCTGGGGCATTCCGCCTACGAGCAGTACTTC
>NA|NA|TRBV6-1|TRBJ2-3
CASSETGDRGTDTQYF
TGTGCCAGCAGTGAAACTGGAGACCGCGGCACAGATACGCAGTATTTT
>TRBD2|NA|TRBV7-9|TRBJ2-2
CASSSTRTSGGDTGELFF
TGTGCCAGCAGCTCAACCCGGACTAGCGGGGGGGACACCGGGGAGCTGTTTTTT
>NA|NA|TRBV12-5|TRBJ1-4
CASGFGQVATNEKLFF
TGTGCTAGTGGTTTTGGCCAGGTGGCAACTAATGAAAAACTGTTTTTT
>NA|NA|TRBV4-1|TRBJ2-5
CASSPQAGFVQETQYF
TGCGCCAGCAGCCCCCAAGCAGGGTTTGTACAAGAGACCCAGTACTTC
>NA|NA|TRBV6-1|TRBJ1-1
CASSEVTYTEAFF
TGTGCCAGCAGTGAAGTTACTTACACTGAAGCTTTCTTT
>TRBD2|NA|TRBV9|TRBJ2-7
CASSPGTSGSYEQYF
TGTGCCAGCAGCCCGGGGACTAGCGGATCCTACGAGCAGTACTTC
>NA|once|TRBV10-3|TRBJ1-3
CATGEGRPISGNTIYF
TGTGCCACCGGGGAAGGACGCCCCATCTCTGGAAACACCATATATTTT
>NA|NA|TRBV11-3|TRBJ1-1
CASSLTYVQNTEAFF
TGTGCCAGCAGCTTGACATATGTACAGAACACTGAAGCTTTCTTT
>NA|NA|TRBV9|TRBJ1-1
CASSVVAANTEAFF
TGTGCCAGCAGCGTAGTCGCGGCGAACACTGAAGCTTTCTTT
>TRBD1|NA|TRBV10-3|TRBJ2-7
CAISEGWGQGAYEQYF
TGTGCCATCAGTGAAGGGTGGGGACAGGGGGCCTACGAGCAGTACTTC
>NA|NA|TRBV18|TRBJ2-5
CASSPIYTETQYF
TGTGCCAGCTCACCTATTTACACGGAGACCCAGTACTTC
>TRBD2|NA|TRBV28|TRBJ2-2
CASSFMSSGRFVPGELFF
TGTGCCAGCAGTTTCATGTCTAGCGGGAGGTTCGTCCCCGGGGAGCTGTTTTTT
>TRBD2|NA|TRBV28|TRBJ2-3
CASSFRAGGTDTQYF
TGTGCCAGCAGTTTTCGGGCGGGAGGCACAGATACGCAGTATTTT
>NA|NA|TRBV7-9|TRBJ2-7
CASSFGQGGYEQYF
TGTGCCAGCAGCTTTGGTCAGGGGGGCTACGAGCAGTACTTC
>NA|NA|TRBV10-2|TRBJ2-1
CASSAGEDEQFF
TGCGCCAGCAGTGCCGGGGAGGATGAGCAGTTCTTC
>TRBD2|NA|TRBV11-3|TRBJ2-7
CASSLVGLAGDEQYF
TGTGCCAGCAGCTTAGTGGGTCTAGCGGGGGACGAGCAGTACTTC
>NA|NA|TRBV28|TRBJ2-7
CASSLQVTYEQYF
TGTGCCAGCAGTTTACAGGTAACCTACGAGCAGTACTTC
>TRBD1|NA|TRBV18|TRBJ1-5
CASSPGDRAAQPQHF
TGTGCCAGCTCACCGGGGGACAGGGCGGCTCAGCCCCAGCATTTT
>TRBD1|NA|TRBV12-5|TRBJ2-2
CASGPTGGPGELFF
TGTGCTAGTGGTCCGACAGGGGGCCCCGGGGAGCTGTTTTTT
>NA|NA|TRBV18|TRBJ2-7
CASSPPGQAYEQYF
TGTGCCAGCTCACCACCTGGGCAAGCCTACGAGCAGTACTTC
>NA|NA|TRBV28|TRBJ2-7
CASSSAGREQYF
TGTGCCAGCAGTTCAGCAGGGCGCGAGCAGTACTTC
>NA|NA|TRBV4-1|TRBJ1-2
CASSQEIQGGYGYTF
TGCGCCAGCAGCCAAGAAATCCAGGGTGGCTATGGCTACACCTTC
>NA|NA|TRBV9|TRBJ2-1
CASSVGGRGGYNEQFF
TGTGCCAGCAGCGTAGGGGGCCGAGGCGGCTACAATGAGCAGTTCTTC
>TRBD1|NA|TRBV30|TRBJ1-2
CAWETGGNYGYTF
TGTGCCTGGGAAACAGGGGGCAACTATGGCTACACCTTC
>TRBD1|NA|TRBV6-6|TRBJ1-5
CASSYPGQGVNQPQHF
TGTGCCAGCAGTTATCCGGGACAGGGAGTTAATCAGCCCCAGCATTTT
>NA|NA|TRBV5-6|TRBJ2-7
CASSLYNYEQYF
TGTGCCAGCAGTTTATATAACTACGAGCAGTACTTC
>TRBD2|NA|TRBV13|TRBJ2-3
CASSHGTSGSMRDTQYF
TGTGCCAGCAGCCATGGGACTAGCGGGAGTATGAGGGATACGCAGTATTTT